This T cell receptor (beta chain) was sequenced in a study of T cells in Graves' hyperthyroidism and ophthalmopathy. Amplified TCR beta CDR3 regions came from RNA transcripts. Researchers ran a first-round RT-PCR on the TCR CDR3 using the HTBI primer set. From the multiplex PCR reads, TCRdb called clonotypes with MiXCR, one entry per CDR3 protein. The table records about 840,000 distinct CDR3 sequences, 38% of them present only once. The patients, who ranged from 18 to 65 in age, presented with newly diagnosed hyperthyroidism lasting under 2 months. Orbital computed tomography and thyroid ultrasound, together with serum TRAb and thyroxine and clinical symptoms, were used for diagnoses. Notes on the study in general: The model anticipated ophthalmopathy a median approximately six months pre-onset.

Germline lookup yields CDR1 SEHNR and CDR2 FQNEAQ (reference sequence). The CDR3 totals 16 residues. V was cut by 5 bases and J by 1 base, with 14 bases left in between. As for this clonotype: Its antigen is unknown.

V gene TRBV7-9 combines with J gene TRBJ2-2; D gene ambiguous. The sequencing sample was made of blood. This TCR was recovered from a man aged 18 to 29 with Graves' hyperthyroidism. CDR3 nucleotides: TGTGCCAGCAGCACCTCCTTGGCCGGGAACACCGGGGAGCTGTTTTTT. Protein: CASSTSLAGNTGELFF.